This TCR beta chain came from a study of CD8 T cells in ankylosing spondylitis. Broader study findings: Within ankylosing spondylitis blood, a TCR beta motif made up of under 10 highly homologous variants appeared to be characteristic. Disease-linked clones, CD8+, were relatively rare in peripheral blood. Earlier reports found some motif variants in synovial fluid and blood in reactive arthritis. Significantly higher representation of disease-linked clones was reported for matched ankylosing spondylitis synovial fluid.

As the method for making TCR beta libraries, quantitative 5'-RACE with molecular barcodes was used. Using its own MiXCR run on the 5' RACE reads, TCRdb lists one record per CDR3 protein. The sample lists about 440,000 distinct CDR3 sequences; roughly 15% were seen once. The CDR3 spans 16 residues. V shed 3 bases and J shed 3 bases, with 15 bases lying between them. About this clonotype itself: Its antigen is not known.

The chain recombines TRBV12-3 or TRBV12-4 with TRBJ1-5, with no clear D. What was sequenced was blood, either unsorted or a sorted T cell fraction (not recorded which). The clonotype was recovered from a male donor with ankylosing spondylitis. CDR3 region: CASSFLSGRNNQPQHF. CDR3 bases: TGTGCCAGCAGTTTCCTCTCCGGGAGAAACAATCAGCCCCAGCATTTT.